These 30 T cell receptor beta chains came from one sample sequenced in a study of T-cell memory formation after mild COVID-19. TCRdb re-called the 5' RACE reads through MiXCR, storing one row per CDR3 protein. The repertoire consists of approximately 230,000 distinct CDR3 sequences, with roughly 17% occurring once and the leading ten covering 3.5%. The material sequenced was PBMCs or a T cell subset sorted from them (not recorded which). These receptors were obtained from a man between 18 and 29 years old who had mild COVID-19 (a few samples of this study predate the infection). Cell type and time point are not known.

The chain's CDR3 is CSARGPRDTEAFF. The CDR3 DNA reads TGCAGTGCTAGAGGGCCCCGGGACACTGAAGCTTTCTTT. The rearrangement links TRBV20-1 to TRBJ1-1; D uncertain. Germline lookup yields CDR1 DFQATT and CDR2 SNEGSKA (reference sequence). The CDR3 has 13 residues. V gave up 1 base and J gave up 3 bases, with 9 bases separating them.

This clonotype has only a few counts. The chain uses TRBV12-3 or TRBV12-4 and TRBJ2-3, with 10 bases that match TRBD1. J lost 10 bases, V lost 5 bases, and 9 bases had no gene match. The CDR3 sequence is 14 residues long. In DNA form, the CDR3 reads TGTGCCAGCAGTAACAGACAGGGGGCGTCGGCGCAGTATTTT. This sequence encodes CASSNRQGASAQYF.

The gene calls are TRBV6-2 or TRBV6-3 and TRBJ2-6; D is perhaps TRBD1 (6 bases). The V and J ends lost 6 bases and 0 bases respectively, with 15 bases between them. This CDR3 has 17 amino acids. Germline-derived CDR1 and CDR2 are MNHEY and SVGEGT. The CDR3 region is CASRNGQPYSGANVLTF. Written as DNA, the CDR3 is TGTGCCAGCAGGAATGGACAGCCGTACTCTGGGGCCAACGTCCTGACTTTC.

The chain links TRBV10-3 to TRBJ2-7; TRBD2 aligns across 11 bases. The CDR3 extends over 16 amino acids. Germline lookup yields CDR1 ENHRY and CDR2 SYGVKD. Losses at the gene ends were 2 bases for V and 2 bases for J; bases not matched to a gene: 5. In nucleotides, the CDR3 is TGTGCCATCAGTGAGGGGTCGACTAGCGGGGCCTACGAGCAGTACTTC. Protein product: CAISEGSTSGAYEQYF.

This clonotype was counted only a few times. The V and J genes are TRBV6-5 and TRBJ1-6; the D is unclear. The CDR3 runs 16 residues. Looked up from germline, CDR1 is MNHEY and CDR2 is SVGAGI. Trimming shortened V by 3 bases and J by 2 bases, and 11 bases separated the two germline ends. CDR3 nucleotides: TGTGCCAGCAGTTATTCCCTCGCCCCCTATAATTCACCCCTCCACTTT. Translated, it gives CASSYSLAPYNSPLHF.

The chain has TRBV4-2 and TRBJ1-2, with D hard to call. The CDR3 is made up of 14 amino acids. CDR1 and CDR2 from the germline V gene are LGHNA and YNFKEQ. The V end was cut by 1 base, the J end by 5 bases, with 11 bases between. The CDR3 DNA follows: TGTGCCAGCAGCCAAGGGACTCTGGGATATGGCTACACCTTC. Its protein product is CASSQGTLGYGYTF.

This clonotype was observed many times. The gene calls are TRBV6-2 or TRBV6-3 and TRBJ2-1; D is possibly TRBD1 (5 bases). Germline loops: CDR1 MNHEY, CDR2 SVGEGT. The CDR3 runs 12 residues. Trimming took off 4 bases at V and 9 bases at J, with 10 bases between the two ends. The CDR3 DNA follows: TGTGCCAGCAGTTCTCGACAGCTTGAGCAGTTCTTC. Its protein product is CASSSRQLEQFF.

This clonotype was found a few times. The V gene is TRBV6-6, the J gene TRBJ2-3; 8 bases are shared with TRBD2. CDR1 and CDR2 from the germline V gene are MNHNY and SVGAGI (reference sequence). The CDR3 sequence is 15 residues long. Trimming cost V 2 bases and J 4 bases; bases outside gene matches: 5. The CDR3 sequence: CASSYVSGGPDTQYF. The CDR3 region has the DNA TGTGCCAGCAGTTACGTGTCGGGGGGGCCAGATACGCAGTATTTT.

This sequence joins TRBV5-1 and TRBJ2-5; D unclear. V was cut by 0 bases and J by 4 bases, with 10 bases left in between. This CDR3 spans 14 amino acids. Germline CDR1 is SGHRS and CDR2 is YFSETQ. The CDR3 DNA reads as TGCGCCAGCAGCTTGGCGGATCGCGGAGAGACCCAGTACTTC. Translating gives CASSLADRGETQYF. The full variable domain, its missing parts supplied by reference TRBV5-1 and TRBJ2-5, is KAGVTQTPRYLIKTRGQQVTLSCSPISGHRSVSWYQQTPGQGLQFLFEYFSETQRNKGNFPGRFSGRQFSNSRSEMNVSTLELGDSALYLCASSLADRGETQYFGPGTRLLVL.

The chain couples TRBV19 to TRBJ2-3; D is unclear. The germline V and J ends were trimmed by 2 bases and 11 bases, with 14 bases remaining between them. The CDR3 runs to 13 residues. The germline gives CDR1 LNHDA, CDR2 SQIVND (reference sequence). CDR3 region: CASSISQLRMQYF. The CDR3 DNA reads as TGTGCCAGTAGTATAAGCCAACTAAGAATGCAGTATTTT.

The rearrangement links TRBV27 to TRBJ1-6; D is unresolved. CDR1 is MNHEY, CDR2 SMNVEV, per germline (reference sequence). The germline V and J ends were trimmed by 5 bases and 8 bases, with 10 bases remaining between them. This CDR3 has 13 amino acids. This CDR3 reads CASSLGRDSPLHF. The CDR3 DNA reads TGTGCCAGCAGTCTCGGACGGGATTCACCCCTCCACTTT.

The gene calls are TRBV7-2 and TRBJ1-5; TRBD1 might be the D (6 bases). This CDR3 contains 14 residues. The germline gives CDR1 SGHTA, CDR2 FQGNSA. V shed 2 bases and J shed 5 bases, with 10 bases lying between them. The CDR3 loop is CASSLRAGDQPQHF. CDR3 DNA: TGTGCCAGCAGCTTACGGGCAGGGGATCAGCCCCAGCATTTT. Looking up the rest from reference TRBV7-2 and TRBJ1-5 gives the full variable domain: GAGVSQSPSNKVTEKGKDVELRCDPISGHTALYWYRQSLGQGLEFLIYFQGNSAPDKSGLPSDRFSAERTGGSVSTLTIQRTQQEDSAVYLCASSLRAGDQPQHFGDGTRLSIL.

This clonotype showed up many times. The chain employs TRBV11-2 and TRBJ2-2; D uncertain. Per the germline V gene, CDR1 is SGHAT and CDR2 is FQNNGV. V dropped 5 bases and J dropped 4 bases, with 5 bases sitting between them. The CDR3 consists of 12 residues. The CDR3, as DNA: TGTGCCAGCAGCCTCTCCACCGGGGAGCTGTTTTTT. It encodes CASSLSTGELFF.

This clonotype was seen only a few times. V gene TRBV12-3 or TRBV12-4 combines with J gene TRBJ1-5; D is unresolved. Trimming removed 0 bases at V and 5 bases at J, with 5 bases between. CDR3 length: 13 amino acids. This CDR3 reads CASSLAGDQPQHF. CDR3 in DNA: TGTGCCAGCAGTTTAGCTGGGGATCAGCCCCAGCATTTT.

The sample holds a few counts of this clonotype. The rearrangement links TRBV12-3 or TRBV12-4 to TRBJ2-3; TRBD2 is a possible D gene (5 bases). The CDR3 extends over 12 amino acids. The V end was cut by 5 bases, the J end by 4 bases, with 7 bases between. The CDR3: CASSTRADTQYF. The CDR3, as DNA: TGTGCCAGCAGTACGCGGGCAGATACGCAGTATTTT.

The chain uses TRBV30 and TRBJ1-1; no reliable D call. Germline values: CDR1 GTSNPN, CDR2 SVGIG (reference sequence). The CDR3 is 15 residues long. V lost 2 bases and J 0 bases, leaving 13 bases between the germline ends. In nucleotides, the CDR3 is TGTGCCTGGAGTCCACTTGACCGGCTGAACACTGAAGCTTTCTTT. It is translated as CAWSPLDRLNTEAFF.

This clonotype was picked up a small number of times. V gene TRBV4-1 combines with J gene TRBJ1-1, with TRBD1 matching 8 bases. CDR3 length equals 15 residues. The germline V gene encodes CDR1 MGHRA and CDR2 YSYEKL. V lost 4 bases to trimming and J lost 7 bases; unmatched junction nucleotides: 11. CDR3 nucleotides: TGCGCCAGCAGCCGCCTAGGGATGACAGGGGATGAAGCTTTCTTT. Translation: CASSRLGMTGDEAFF.

The chain carries TRBV27 and TRBJ1-4, with D maybe TRBD1 (6 bases). CDR1 is MNHEY, CDR2 SMNVEV, per germline (reference sequence). This CDR3 is built from 13 residues. V was trimmed by 6 bases and J by 8 bases, leaving 13 bases between them. The CDR3 nucleotides are TGTGCCAGCAGCTCCCGGGACATCGAAAAACTGTTTTTT. It encodes CASSSRDIEKLFF.

This clonotype was seen a few times. The genes are TRBV7-2 and TRBJ2-5; 9 positions match TRBD2. The CDR3 is made up of 14 amino acids. Germline V lookup: CDR1 SGHTA, CDR2 FQGNSA. V gave up 7 bases and J gave up 4 bases; unmatched junction bases: 7. CDR3 sequence reads: CASTERGVGETQYF. DNA for the CDR3: TGTGCCAGCACCGAGCGGGGGGTGGGAGAGACCCAGTACTTC. The full variable domain, completed using reference TRBV7-2 and TRBJ2-5, is GAGVSQSPSNKVTEKGKDVELRCDPISGHTALYWYRQSLGQGLEFLIYFQGNSAPDKSGLPSDRFSAERTGGSVSTLTIQRTQQEDSAVYLCASTERGVGETQYFGPGTRLLVL.

The rearrangement uses TRBV19 and TRBJ2-2, with TRBD2 as a possible D gene (5 bases). CDR1 and CDR2 (germline): LNHDA, SQIVND (reference sequence). V lost 5 bases to trimming and J lost 0 bases, with 13 bases between them. The CDR3 is made up of 16 amino acids. CDR3 sequence: CASSGRRLANTGELFF. The CDR3 DNA follows: TGTGCCAGTAGTGGGAGACGACTGGCGAACACCGGGGAGCTGTTTTTT.

Written as DNA, the CDR3 is TGTGCCTGGAGTAGAGGGGCTAGCGGGGGGCACCAAGAGACCCAGTACTTC. Translated: CAWSRGASGGHQETQYF. The chain couples TRBV30 to TRBJ2-5; 11 bases align to TRBD2. V was pared by 2 bases and J by 0 bases, with 8 bases of the junction left unmatched. Germline V gene lookup returns CDR1 GTSNPN and CDR2 SVGIG (reference sequence). CDR3 length: 17 residues. Full variable domain (remainder filled in from reference TRBV30 and TRBJ2-5): SQTIHQWPATLVQPVGSPLSLECTVEGTSNPNLYWYRQAAGRGLQLLFYSVGIGQISSEVPQNLSASRPQDRQFILSSKKLLLSDSGFYLCAWSRGASGGHQETQYFGPGTRLLVL.

In its sample, this clonotype was seen a few times. The chain is built from TRBV5-1 and TRBJ1-1; TRBD1 matches at 9 bases. Unmatched junction bases numbered 13, after V lost 3 bases and J lost 4 bases. Looked up from germline, CDR1 is SGHRS and CDR2 is YFSETQ. The CDR3 is made up of 17 amino acids. CDR3 in amino acids: CASSWGTGNYYPTEAFF. CDR3 in DNA: TGCGCCAGCAGCTGGGGGACAGGGAACTACTACCCCACTGAAGCTTTCTTT. Full variable domain (outside the CDR3, taken from reference TRBV5-1 and TRBJ1-1): KAGVTQTPRYLIKTRGQQVTLSCSPISGHRSVSWYQQTPGQGLQFLFEYFSETQRNKGNFPGRFSGRQFSNSRSEMNVSTLELGDSALYLCASSWGTGNYYPTEAFFGQGTRLTVV.

The genes are TRBV5-1 and TRBJ2-3, with 8 positions matching TRBD1. The V segment lost 4 bases and the J segment 4 bases; nucleotides outside the gene matches: 5. The CDR3 spans 14 residues. The germline CDR1 and CDR2 sequences are SGHRS and YFSETQ. CDR3 sequence reads: CASSGQGGSDTQYF. The DNA of the CDR3 is TGCGCCAGCAGCGGACAGGGAGGATCAGATACGCAGTATTTT.

This clonotype was counted ten times or more. The chain is built from TRBV7-2 and TRBJ1-6, with no clear D. This CDR3 region has 17 residues. The ends were cut back, 1 base at V and 5 bases at J, with 15 bases in the middle. Germline assignment: CDR1 SGHTA and CDR2 FQGNSA. The CDR3 sequence: CASSLVPRGLDNSPLHF. CDR3 coding DNA: TGTGCCAGCAGCTTAGTCCCTCGTGGGCTGGATAATTCACCCCTCCACTTT.

The genes are TRBV29-1 and TRBJ2-7, with D perhaps TRBD2 (5 bases). Trimming took 4 bases from V and 3 from J, leaving 7 bases between them. The CDR3 covers 11 residues. Germline assignment: CDR1 SQVTM and CDR2 ANQGSEA. CDR3: CSVGEGYEQYF. CDR3 sequence (DNA): TGCAGCGTTGGCGAGGGCTACGAGCAGTACTTC.

J is TRBJ1-2 and V is TRBV6-6; a weak D match, TRBD1 (6 bases). This CDR3 has 13 amino acids. The V gene lost 6 bases and the J gene lost 4 bases, with 12 bases spanning the gap. Germline V gene data show CDR1 as MNHNY and CDR2 as SVGAGI (reference sequence). In nucleotides, the CDR3 is TGTGCCAGCAGATCTGACAGGATCTATGGCTACACCTTC. Its translation: CASRSDRIYGYTF.

This clonotype was seen only a few times. Mismatch with germline at one junction end may stem from a read error. The gene calls are TRBV6-6 and TRBJ1-1; a weak D match, TRBD1 (6 bases). Germline CDR1 is MNHNY and CDR2 is SVGAGI (reference sequence). There are 17 residues in the CDR3. The CDR3 sequence is CASSYSRGPTGNPEAFF. Written as DNA, the CDR3 is TGTGCCAGCAGTTACTCCCGGGGCCCCACAGGGAACCCTGAAGCTTTCTTT.

This clonotype has more than one count but fewer than ten. The rearrangement joins TRBV5-1 to TRBJ2-7; 10 nucleotides match TRBD2. The length of the CDR3 is 16 residues. The V gene end was trimmed by 2 bases and the J gene end by 2 bases; junction bases not matched to a gene: 7. Per germline, CDR1 SGHRS and CDR2 YFSETQ. The CDR3 loop reads CASSFSTSGLTYEQYF. CDR3 nucleotides: TGCGCCAGCAGCTTTTCGACTAGCGGGCTTACCTACGAGCAGTACTTC.

Only a few counts were recorded for this clonotype. The V and J genes are TRBV19 and TRBJ2-1; 14 positions match TRBD2. There are 15 residues in the CDR3. Trimming at V came to 9 bases and at J to 10 bases, leaving 11 bases not matched to a gene. Germline V gives CDR1 LNHDA, CDR2 SQIVND (reference sequence). The CDR3 sequence: CASTSGLAGDREQFF. The CDR3 bases are TGTGCCAGCACTTCGGGACTAGCGGGGGATCGCGAGCAGTTCTTC.

The gene calls are TRBV29-1 and TRBJ2-3, with a weak D call TRBD2 (6 bases). CDR3 length equals 15 residues. Germline V gene lookup returns CDR1 SQVTM and CDR2 ANQGSEA. V shed 6 bases and J shed 6 bases, with 22 bases lying between them. The CDR3 nucleotides are TGCAGCGTCGGACCGGGACTTGCCGAACCGGATACGCAGTATTTT. It yields the protein CSVGPGLAEPDTQYF.